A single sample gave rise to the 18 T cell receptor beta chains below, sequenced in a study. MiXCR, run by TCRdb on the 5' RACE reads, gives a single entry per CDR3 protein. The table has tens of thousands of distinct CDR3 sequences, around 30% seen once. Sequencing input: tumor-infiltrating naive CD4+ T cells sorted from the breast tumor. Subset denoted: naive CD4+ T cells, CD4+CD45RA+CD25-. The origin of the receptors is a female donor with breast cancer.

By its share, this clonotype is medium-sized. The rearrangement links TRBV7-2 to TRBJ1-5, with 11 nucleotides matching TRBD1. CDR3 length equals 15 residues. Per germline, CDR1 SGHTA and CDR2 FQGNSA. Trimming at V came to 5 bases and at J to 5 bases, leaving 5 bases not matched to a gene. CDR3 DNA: TGTGCCAGCAGCCGGGACAGGGGGTCCCATCAGCCCCAGCATTTT. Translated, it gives CASSRDRGSHQPQHF.

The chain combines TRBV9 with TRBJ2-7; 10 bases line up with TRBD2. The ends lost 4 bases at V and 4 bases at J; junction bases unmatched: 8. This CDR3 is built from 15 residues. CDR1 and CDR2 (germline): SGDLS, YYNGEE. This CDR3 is CASSTGSSGSYEQYF. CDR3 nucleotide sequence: TGTGCCAGCAGCACTGGGTCTAGCGGGAGTTACGAGCAGTACTTC.

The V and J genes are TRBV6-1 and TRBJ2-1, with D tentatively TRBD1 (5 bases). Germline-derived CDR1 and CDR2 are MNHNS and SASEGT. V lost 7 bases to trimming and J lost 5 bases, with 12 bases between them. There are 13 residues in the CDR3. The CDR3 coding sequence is TGTGCCAGCAACAGGCGCCTCAACAATGAGCAGTTCTTC. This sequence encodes CASNRRLNNEQFF.

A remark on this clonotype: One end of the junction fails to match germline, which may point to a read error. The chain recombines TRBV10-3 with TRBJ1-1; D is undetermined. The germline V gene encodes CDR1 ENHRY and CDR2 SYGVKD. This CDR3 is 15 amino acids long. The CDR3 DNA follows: TGTGCCATCAATGAGTCCGCAGACCTGAACACTGAAGCTTTCTTT. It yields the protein CAINESADLNTEAFF.

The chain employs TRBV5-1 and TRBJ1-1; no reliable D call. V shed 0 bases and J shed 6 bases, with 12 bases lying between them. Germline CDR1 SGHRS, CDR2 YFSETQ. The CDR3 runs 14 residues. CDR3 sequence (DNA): TGCGCCAGCAGCTTGGTTGGGCAGTCCGCTGAAGCTTTCTTT. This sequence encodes CASSLVGQSAEAFF.

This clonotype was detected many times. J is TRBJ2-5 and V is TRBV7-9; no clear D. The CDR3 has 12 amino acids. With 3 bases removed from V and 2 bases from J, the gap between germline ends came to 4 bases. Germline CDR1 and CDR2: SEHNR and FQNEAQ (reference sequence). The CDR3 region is CASSFGQETQYF. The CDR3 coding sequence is TGTGCCAGCAGCTTTGGGCAAGAGACCCAGTACTTC.

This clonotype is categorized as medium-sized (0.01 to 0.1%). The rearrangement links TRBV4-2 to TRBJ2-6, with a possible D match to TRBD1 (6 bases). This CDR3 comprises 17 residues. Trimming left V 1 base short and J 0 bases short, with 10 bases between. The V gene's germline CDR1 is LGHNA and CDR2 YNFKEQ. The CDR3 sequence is CASSQAGQTSGANVLTF. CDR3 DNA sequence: TGTGCCAGCAGCCAAGCGGGACAAACCTCTGGGGCCAACGTCCTGACTTTC.

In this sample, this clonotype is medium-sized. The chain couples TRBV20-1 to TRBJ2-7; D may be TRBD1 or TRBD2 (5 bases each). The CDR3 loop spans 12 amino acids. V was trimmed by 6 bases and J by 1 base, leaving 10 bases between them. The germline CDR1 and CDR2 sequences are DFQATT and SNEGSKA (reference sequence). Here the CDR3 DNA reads TGCAGTGCGCCGGGACGGTCCTACGAGCAGTACTTC. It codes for CSAPGRSYEQYF.

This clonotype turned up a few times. The CDR3 sequence is CASSFWGGYEQYF. DNA of the CDR3: TGTGCCAGCAGCTTTTGGGGGGGATACGAGCAGTACTTC. The V call is TRBV7-2, the J call TRBJ2-7, with 7 nucleotides matching TRBD2. V shed 3 bases, J shed 4 bases, and the junction held 3 bases outside the gene matches. Per the germline V gene, CDR1 is SGHTA and CDR2 is FQGNSA. The length of the CDR3 is 13 residues.

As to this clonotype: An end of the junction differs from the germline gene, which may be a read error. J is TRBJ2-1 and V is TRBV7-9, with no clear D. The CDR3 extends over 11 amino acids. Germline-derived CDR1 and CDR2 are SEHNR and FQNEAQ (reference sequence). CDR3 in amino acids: CASSSVDEQSF. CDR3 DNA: TGTGCCAGCAGCTCCGTCGATGAGCAGTCCTTC.

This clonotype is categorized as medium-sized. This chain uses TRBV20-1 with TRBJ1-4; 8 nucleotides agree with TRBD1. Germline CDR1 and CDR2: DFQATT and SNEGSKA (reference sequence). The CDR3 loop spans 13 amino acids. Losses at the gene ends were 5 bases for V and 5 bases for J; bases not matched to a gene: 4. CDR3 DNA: TGCAGTGCTCCTAGGACAGGGAATGAAAAACTGTTTTTT. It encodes CSAPRTGNEKLFF.

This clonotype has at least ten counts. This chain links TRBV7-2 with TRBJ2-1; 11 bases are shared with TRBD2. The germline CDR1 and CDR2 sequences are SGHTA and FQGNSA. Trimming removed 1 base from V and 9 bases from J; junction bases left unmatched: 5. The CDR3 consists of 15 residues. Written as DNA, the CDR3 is TGTGCCAGCAGCTTAGATAGCGGGAGGGCCGCTGAGCAGTTCTTC. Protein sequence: CASSLDSGRAAEQFF.

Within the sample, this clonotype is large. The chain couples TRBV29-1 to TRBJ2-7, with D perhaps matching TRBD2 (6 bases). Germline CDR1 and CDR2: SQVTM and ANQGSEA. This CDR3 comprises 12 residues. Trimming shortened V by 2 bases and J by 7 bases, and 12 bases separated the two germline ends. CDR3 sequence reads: CSVETDLAEQYF. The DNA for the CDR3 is TGCAGCGTTGAAACAGATCTAGCGGAGCAGTACTTC.

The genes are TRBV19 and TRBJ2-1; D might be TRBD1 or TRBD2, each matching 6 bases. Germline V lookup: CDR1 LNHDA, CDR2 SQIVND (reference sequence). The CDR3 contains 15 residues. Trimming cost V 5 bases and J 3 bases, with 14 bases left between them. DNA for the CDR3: TGTGCCAGTAGTCCAACAGGGACTGGCTACAATGAGCAGTTCTTC. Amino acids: CASSPTGTGYNEQFF.

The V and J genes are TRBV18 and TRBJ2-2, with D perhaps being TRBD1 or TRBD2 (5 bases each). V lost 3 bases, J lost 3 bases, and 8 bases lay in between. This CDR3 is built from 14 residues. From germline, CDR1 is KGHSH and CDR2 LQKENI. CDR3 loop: CASSPRGDTGELFF. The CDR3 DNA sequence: TGTGCCAGCTCACCGAGAGGGGACACCGGGGAGCTGTTTTTT. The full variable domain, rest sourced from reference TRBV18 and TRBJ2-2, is NAGVMQNPRHLVRRRGQEARLRCSPMKGHSHVYWYRQLPEEGLKFMVYLQKENIIDESGMPKERFSAEFPKEGPSILRIQQVVRGDSAAYFCASSPRGDTGELFFGEGSRLTVL.

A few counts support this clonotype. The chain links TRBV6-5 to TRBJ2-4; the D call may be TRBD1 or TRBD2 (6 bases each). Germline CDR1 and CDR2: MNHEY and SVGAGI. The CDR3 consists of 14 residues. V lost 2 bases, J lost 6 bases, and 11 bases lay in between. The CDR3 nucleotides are TGTGCCAGCAGTTACGGGGGGCTGGGAAACATTCAGTACTTC. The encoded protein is CASSYGGLGNIQYF.

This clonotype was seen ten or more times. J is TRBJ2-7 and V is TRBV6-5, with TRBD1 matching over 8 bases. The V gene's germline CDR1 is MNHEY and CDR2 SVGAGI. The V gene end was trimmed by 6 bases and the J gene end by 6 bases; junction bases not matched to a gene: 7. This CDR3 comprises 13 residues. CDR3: CASRRTGGGEQYF. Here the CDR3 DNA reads TGTGCCAGCAGACGAACAGGGGGAGGCGAGCAGTACTTC.

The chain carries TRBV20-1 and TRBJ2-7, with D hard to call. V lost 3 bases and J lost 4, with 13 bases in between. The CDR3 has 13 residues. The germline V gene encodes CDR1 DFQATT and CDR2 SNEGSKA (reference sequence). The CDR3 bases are TGCAGTGCTAGCTCCGGGTTTGGTTACGAGCAGTACTTC. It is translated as CSASSGFGYEQYF.